The 7 T cell receptor beta chains in this list originate from one sample, sequenced in a study of regulatory T cells in long-lasting Graves disease. Arm-PCR of CDR3 regions with iRepertoire HTBI primers generated TCR beta libraries. One entry per CDR3 protein results from TCRdb running MiXCR on the multiplex PCR reads. This sample has approximately 440,000 distinct CDR3 sequences, with around a quarter found just once. Described time point: persistent/refractory GD, antithyroid drugs over 5 years with positive TRAb. TCR sequences were obtained from RNA taken from PBMCs. The starting material was peripheral blood mononuclear cells (PBMCs), obtained when the disease was refractory, from a patient treated with antithyroid drugs. Receptor source: a female donor with Graves disease.

This clonotype was seen many times. The V gene is TRBV6-5, the J gene TRBJ2-7; D ambiguous. V lost 4 bases and J lost 0, with 10 bases in between. Per the germline V gene, CDR1 is MNHEY and CDR2 is SVGAGI. The CDR3 covers 14 residues. CDR3: CASSSVGNSYEQYF. DNA of the CDR3: TGTGCCAGCAGTTCTGTGGGCAACTCCTACGAGCAGTACTTC.

This clonotype occurred a few times. J is TRBJ2-7 and V is TRBV4-1, with D maybe TRBD2 (6 bases). Trimming left V 4 bases short and J 3 bases short, with 16 bases between. Per the germline V gene, CDR1 is MGHRA and CDR2 is YSYEKL. The CDR3 totals 15 residues. DNA of the CDR3: TGCGCCAGCAGCCCTTCGACTAGTTCCCTCTACGAGCAGTACTTC. Its translation: CASSPSTSSLYEQYF.

This clonotype has ten or more counts. V usage is TRBV6-1 and J usage is TRBJ2-2, with D perhaps matching TRBD2 (5 bases). V was shortened by 7 bases and J by 1 base, with 10 bases between the two germline ends. The CDR3 is 14 amino acids. CDR1 is MNHNS, CDR2 SASEGT, per germline. The CDR3 here is CASKIARNTGELFF. The CDR3 DNA sequence: TGTGCCAGCAAAATAGCGCGGAACACCGGGGAGCTGTTTTTT.

This clonotype came up many times. The chain links TRBV28 to TRBJ2-5, with D unresolved. Trimming removed 7 bases at V and 1 base at J, with 7 bases between. Germline loops: CDR1 MDHEN, CDR2 SYDVKM. CDR3 length equals 12 residues. In nucleotides, the CDR3 is TGTGCCAGCAAAAAGATCCAAGAGACCCAGTACTTC. This encodes CASKKIQETQYF.

This clonotype was seen many times. The CDR3 spells CASSYPLDTTGNQPQHF. CDR3 nucleotide sequence: TGTGCCAGCAGTTACCCCCTGGACACGACTGGCAATCAGCCCCAGCATTTT. The chain recombines TRBV6-5 with TRBJ1-5, with D possibly TRBD1 on 5 matching bases. Germline loops: CDR1 MNHEY, CDR2 SVGAGI. Trimming took off 2 bases at V and 2 bases at J, with 16 bases between the two ends. The CDR3 runs 17 residues.

This clonotype appeared many times. The CDR3: CAHFMGGKQETQYF. In DNA form, the CDR3 reads TGTGCCCATTTTATGGGCGGGAAGCAAGAGACCCAGTACTTC. V usage is TRBV5-6 and J usage is TRBJ2-5, with D possibly TRBD2 on 6 matching bases. The V end lost 10 bases, the J end lost 2 bases, and 18 bases lay between the germline ends. In germline, CDR1 is SGHDT, CDR2 YYEEEE. The CDR3 totals 14 residues.

Details on this clonotype: A much larger clone differs from this one at a single base, so this may be a read error. This chain uses TRBV20-1 with TRBJ2-5, with 13 bases fitting TRBD2. Germline values: CDR1 DFQATT, CDR2 SNEGSKA (reference sequence). The CDR3 has 15 residues. The CDR3 sequence is CSASTSGRGQEAQYF. CDR3 sequence (DNA): TGCAGTGCTAGTACTAGCGGGAGGGGGCAAGAGGCCCAGTACTTC.